The clone carrying this TCR beta chain was counted once. Libraries were prepared by immunoSEQ multiplex PCR; TCRdb keeps only in-frame clonotypes and omits some of them. The table includes roughly 300,000 clones, roughly 85% detected once. Germline V gene data show CDR1 as LNHDA and CDR2 as SQIVND (reference sequence). This CDR3 contains 17 residues. The trim removed 4 bases at V and 6 bases at J, leaving 16 bases unmatched. The record originates from a study of blood T cell repertoires in COVID-19. Study context: COVID-19 samples, acute and convalescent, were from the United States, Italy and Spain. In each case, the material was cDNA or gDNA derived from T cells, B-cell-depleted T cells, or PBMCs.

The rearrangement links TRBV19 to TRBJ2-5; 8 bases map to TRBD2. This clonotype was sampled from a human donor in a cohort sampled during active COVID-19. The specimen was peripheral blood. The DNA of the CDR3 is TGTGCCAGTAGTACAACAGGTCCGGGACTAGGCGTAAAGACCCAGTACTTC. It specifies CASSTTGPGLGVKTQYF.